The 23 T cell receptor beta chains given below trace back to one sample, sequenced in a study of lymphopenia after photon versus proton radiotherapy (dated by TCRdb to the late 2010s). The library was obtained by the immunoSEQ multiplex PCR assay. TCRdb retrieved this table from immuneACCESS and kept in-frame rearrangements only. Not all clones are present; in checked studies, unresolved V genes account for under half, and no reason is known for the remainder. The sample includes about 53,000 clones, with around 80% observed a single time. The ten largest clones add up to just under 30% of the sample. The sample in question was peripheral blood, obtained from a patient treated with photon-based radiotherapy. The source is a man in his fifties or sixties with gastric cancer.

The genes are TRBV18 and TRBJ1-2; no clear D. V was pared by 3 bases and J by 1 base, with 12 bases between. The CDR3 is 15 residues long. CDR1 is KGHSH, CDR2 LQKENI, per germline. CDR3 nucleotides: TGTGCCAGCTCACCTAAGATTCAGGATAACTATGGCTACACCTTC. Amino acid sequence: CASSPKIQDNYGYTF.

This chain joins TRBV29-1 and TRBJ2-3; D may correspond to TRBD1 or TRBD2 (5 bases each). The CDR3 extends over 13 amino acids. The germline V gene encodes CDR1 SQVTM and CDR2 ANQGSEA. The V end was cut by 5 bases, the J end by 3 bases, with 12 bases between. For the CDR3, the DNA is TGCAGCGTTAGGGGACGGATGACAGATACGCAGTATTTT. Amino acid sequence: CSVRGRMTDTQYF.

The CDR3 DNA reads TGTGCCAGCAGCCGCCCTCCGGCGACCTACGAGCAGTACTTC. Its protein is CASSRPPATYEQYF. The chain employs TRBV5-4 and TRBJ2-7, with D unclear. V was shortened by 4 bases and J by 2 bases, with 13 bases between the two germline ends. There are 14 residues in the CDR3. In germline, CDR1 is SGHNT, CDR2 YYREEE (reference sequence).

This chain connects TRBV15 to TRBJ2-1; 10 positions match TRBD2. With 2 bases clipped from V and 4 bases from J, the junction kept 2 bases outside the gene matches. This CDR3 has 15 amino acids. Germline CDR1 reads LNHNV; CDR2 reads YYDKDF (reference sequence). The CDR3 region has the DNA TGTGCCACCAGCAGACTAGCGGGAGTATACAATGAGCAGTTCTTC. It yields the protein CATSRLAGVYNEQFF.

The V gene is TRBV28, the J gene TRBJ2-1, with unresolved D. Looked up from germline, CDR1 is MDHEN and CDR2 is SYDVKM. This CDR3 region has 16 residues. Trimming shortened V by 5 bases and J by 0 bases, and 14 bases separated the two germline ends. Here the CDR3 reads CASSTRGPSSYNEQFF. The CDR3, as DNA: TGTGCCAGCAGTACCCGTGGGCCGAGCTCCTACAATGAGCAGTTCTTC.

The chain combines TRBV7-2 with TRBJ2-7; D is undetermined. Trimming removed 1 base at V and 3 bases at J, with 1 base between. The CDR3 loop spans 11 amino acids. Germline CDR1 reads SGHTA; CDR2 reads FQGNSA. The CDR3 coding sequence is TGTGCCAGCAGCTTAGTCTACGAGCAGTACTTC. Translation: CASSLVYEQYF.

The chain links TRBV7-6 to TRBJ2-7; TRBD2 might be the D (5 bases). The CDR3 runs 12 residues. Trimming shortened V by 1 base and J by 9 bases, and 10 bases separated the two germline ends. Germline assignment: CDR1 SGHVS and CDR2 FNYEAQ. The CDR3: CASSLVLGVQYF. The CDR3 bases are TGTGCCAGCAGCTTAGTACTAGGCGTGCAGTACTTC.

This clone appeared a few times. V gene TRBV2 combines with J gene TRBJ2-7; TRBD2 might be the D (5 bases). CDR1 is SNHLY and CDR2 is FYNNEI in the germline V gene. V was trimmed by 10 bases and J by 4 bases, leaving 11 bases between them. The CDR3 runs 11 residues. CDR3 nucleotide sequence: TGTGCCACGGCCGAGGGTTACGAGCAGTACTTC. Its protein product is CATAEGYEQYF.

For the CDR3, the DNA is TGCGCCAGCAGCTTGGATAGTTCGAACACCGGGGAGCTGTTTTTT. It is translated as CASSLDSSNTGELFF. The V gene is TRBV5-1, the J gene TRBJ2-2; no clear D gene. The CDR3 totals 15 residues. Germline CDR1 SGHRS, CDR2 YFSETQ. V shed 0 bases and J shed 0 bases, with 6 bases lying between them. Drawing the rest from reference TRBV5-1 and TRBJ2-2, the complete variable domain is KAGVTQTPRYLIKTRGQQVTLSCSPISGHRSVSWYQQTPGQGLQFLFEYFSETQRNKGNFPGRFSGRQFSNSRSEMNVSTLELGDSALYLCASSLDSSNTGELFFGEGSRLTVL.

V gene TRBV7-9 combines with J gene TRBJ2-7; weak D call: TRBD2 (5 bases). Per the germline V gene, CDR1 is SEHNR and CDR2 is FQNEAQ (reference sequence). V lost 5 bases to trimming and J lost 7 bases, with 18 bases between them. The CDR3 covers 14 residues. The CDR3 here is CASSPWPGSREQYF. The CDR3 DNA follows: TGTGCCAGCAGCCCTTGGCCGGGGTCACGGGAGCAGTACTTC.

The chain has TRBV4-3 and TRBJ2-3; TRBD2 matches 9 bases. CDR1 is LGHNA, CDR2 YSLEER, per germline. This CDR3 has 17 amino acids. Losses at the gene ends were 2 bases for V and 0 bases for J; bases not matched to a gene: 6. Here the CDR3 DNA reads TGCGCCAGCAGCCAACCACCTAGCGGGGCTAGCACAGATACGCAGTATTTT. Translation gives CASSQPPSGASTDTQYF.

V gene TRBV18 combines with J gene TRBJ1-1, with D perhaps TRBD1 (6 bases). V lost 3 bases, J lost 1 base, and 12 bases lay in between. The CDR3 covers 15 residues. Germline values: CDR1 KGHSH, CDR2 LQKENI. CDR3 loop: CASSPPGGGNTEAFF. For the CDR3, the DNA is TGTGCCAGCTCACCTCCGGGGGGCGGGAACACTGAAGCTTTCTTT.

The table lists this clone with a few counts. DNA for the CDR3: TGCGCCAGCAGCCAAGATTGGGGGAGCGGTACAGATACGCAGTATTTT. Amino acids: CASSQDWGSGTDTQYF. The chain links TRBV4-1 to TRBJ2-3; the D call may be TRBD1 or TRBD2 (5 bases each). The V gene lost 0 bases and the J gene lost 3 bases, with 13 bases spanning the gap. CDR1 MGHRA and CDR2 YSYEKL come from the germline V gene. The CDR3 is made up of 16 amino acids.

The J gene is TRBJ2-7, the V gene TRBV7-2; the D is unclear. The V and J ends lost 1 base and 5 bases respectively, with 12 bases between them. The CDR3 is 14 amino acids. Germline loops: CDR1 SGHTA, CDR2 FQGNSA. The CDR3 coding sequence is TGTGCCAGCAGCTTAGAGGTCGCCGCTAACGAGCAGTACTTC. Protein sequence: CASSLEVAANEQYF. Supplemented by reference TRBV7-2 and TRBJ2-7, the full variable domain reads GAGVSQSPSNKVTEKGKDVELRCDPISGHTALYWYRQSLGQGLEFLIYFQGNSAPDKSGLPSDRFSAERTGGSVSTLTIQRTQQEDSAVYLCASSLEVAANEQYFGPGTRLTVT.

With regard to this clone: This sample includes further DNA sequences coding for the same CDR3. The V gene is TRBV2, the J gene TRBJ1-5; 9 bases align to TRBD1. The CDR3 length is 16 residues. Germline CDR1 SNHLY, CDR2 FYNNEI. With 0 bases clipped from V and 4 bases from J, the junction kept 4 bases outside the gene matches. Written as DNA, the CDR3 is TGTGCCAGCAGTGAAGCGCTGGGACAGGGTAATCAGCCCCAGCATTTT. Its protein product is CASSEALGQGNQPQHF.

The chain employs TRBV28 and TRBJ2-3; possibly TRBD1 or TRBD2 for D (6 bases each). Trimming left V 5 bases short and J 1 base short, with 16 bases between. CDR1 is MDHEN and CDR2 is SYDVKM in the germline V gene. The CDR3 is 16 amino acids. The CDR3 DNA follows: TGTGCCAGCAGTGCCCCGAGGGGGGCCCGCACAGATACGCAGTATTTT. Its translation: CASSAPRGARTDTQYF.

The genes are TRBV6-1 and TRBJ2-7; TRBD2 agrees at 11 bases. This CDR3 is built from 14 residues. V lost 6 bases and J lost 3; bases outside the gene matches: 4. CDR1 is MNHNS and CDR2 is SASEGT in the germline V gene. The DNA for the CDR3 is TGTGCCAGCAGACCCGGGACTAGCGGCTACGAGCAGTACTTC. This sequence encodes CASRPGTSGYEQYF.

The chain carries TRBV4-2 and TRBJ2-3; 10 positions agree with TRBD2. Germline assignment: CDR1 LGHNA and CDR2 YNFKEQ. V lost 1 base, J lost 4 bases, and 14 bases stayed unmatched. The CDR3 runs 19 residues. The CDR3 protein is CASSQGSGSLAGDPDTQYF. The CDR3 bases are TGTGCCAGCAGCCAAGGTTCAGGGTCTCTAGCGGGAGACCCAGATACGCAGTATTTT.

The chain is built from TRBV19 and TRBJ1-2; 7 positions match TRBD1. The CDR3 totals 14 residues. J lost 4 bases, V lost 3 bases, and 5 bases had no gene match. CDR1 is LNHDA, CDR2 SQIVND, per germline (reference sequence). This CDR3 reads CASSILDRAYGYTF. DNA of the CDR3: TGTGCCAGTAGTATCCTAGACAGGGCCTATGGCTACACCTTC.

The chain joins TRBV7-9 to TRBJ1-2, with D uncertain. Germline lookup yields CDR1 SEHNR and CDR2 FQNEAQ (reference sequence). Trimming removed 5 bases from V and 8 bases from J, with 15 bases in between. CDR3 length: 13 amino acids. CDR3 nucleotide sequence: TGTGCCAGCAGCCCCGTTTCTTTGGAGGGCTACACCTTC. Protein sequence: CASSPVSLEGYTF.

This clone was counted a single time. V and J are TRBV7-9 and TRBJ2-2; TRBD1 might be the D (5 bases). Trimming stripped 1 base from V and 4 bases from J, with 13 bases between. CDR3 length: 16 residues. Germline lookup yields CDR1 SEHNR and CDR2 FQNEAQ (reference sequence). The CDR3: CASSLDRGGGTGELFF. The CDR3 DNA sequence: TGTGCCAGCAGCTTAGATAGGGGCGGCGGCACCGGGGAGCTGTTTTTT. The full variable domain, its missing parts supplied by reference TRBV7-9 and TRBJ2-2, is DTGVSQNPRHKITKRGQNVTFRCDPISEHNRLYWYRQTLGQGPEFLTYFQNEAQLEKSRLLSDRFSAERPKGSFSTLEIQRTEQGDSAMYLCASSLDRGGGTGELFFGEGSRLTVL.

V gene TRBV6-6 combines with J gene TRBJ1-1; D call uncertain. The CDR3 consists of 15 residues. V shed 4 bases and J shed 1 base, with 13 bases lying between them. CDR1 is MNHNY, CDR2 SVGAGI, per germline (reference sequence). CDR3 sequence reads: CASSFFPDTNTEAFF. The CDR3 DNA sequence: TGTGCCAGCAGTTTCTTCCCAGATACGAACACTGAAGCTTTCTTT.

This chain links TRBV28 with TRBJ1-2; maybe TRBD1 (5 bases). V was cut by 7 bases and J by 6 bases, with 30 bases left in between. CDR1 MDHEN and CDR2 SYDVKM come from the germline V gene. The CDR3 spans 18 residues. CDR3 protein: CASKLLFGGSVASDGYTF. DNA for the CDR3: TGTGCCAGCAAACTCCTATTCGGGGGTTCAGTTGCTTCGGATGGCTACACCTTC.